The 28 T cell receptor beta chains given below trace back to one sample, sequenced in a study of blood T cell repertoires in COVID-19. Data came from immunoSEQ multiplex PCR; TCRdb stores just in-frame clones and leaves some out. Among 370,000 or so clones listed, approximately 80% were seen once. Sequences were obtained from peripheral blood. These receptors were obtained from a human donor with acute or convalescent COVID-19. The donor label of this sample is uncertain.

The chain couples TRBV16 to TRBJ1-5; 11 bases are a match to TRBD1. Germline values: CDR1 KGHSY, CDR2 FQNENV. The CDR3 is 16 residues long. V was clipped by 2 bases and J by 6 bases; unmatched bases: 6. CDR3 sequence (DNA): TGTGCCAGCAGCCAAACGCCGGGACAGGGGGGTCAGCCCCAGCATTTT. Amino acids: CASSQTPGQGGQPQHF.

V and J are TRBV27 and TRBJ2-1; 8 positions match TRBD1. The CDR3 contains 15 residues. Germline CDR1 is MNHEY and CDR2 is SMNVEV (reference sequence). After removal of 4 bases from V and 3 bases from J, the junction contained 5 bases not matched to a gene. The CDR3 region is CASSSDRGLYNEQFF. The DNA of the CDR3 is TGTGCCAGCAGTTCCGACAGGGGTCTCTACAATGAGCAGTTCTTC.

The chain carries TRBV29-1 and TRBJ1-1; TRBD1 aligns across 7 bases. The trim removed 7 bases at V and 6 bases at J, leaving 8 bases unmatched. The germline CDR1 and CDR2 sequences are SQVTM and ANQGSEA. The CDR3 is made up of 12 amino acids. The CDR3 region is CSAATGIPEAFF. CDR3 DNA: TGCAGCGCTGCGACAGGGATCCCTGAAGCTTTCTTT.

V and J are TRBV6-4 and TRBJ2-5, with unresolved D. CDR1 is MRHNA, CDR2 SNTAGT, per germline. CDR3 length: 13 amino acids. With 3 bases removed from V and 5 bases from J, the gap between germline ends came to 10 bases. The CDR3 region is CASSESETETQYF. CDR3 nucleotide sequence: TGTGCCAGCAGTGAATCGGAGACGGAGACCCAGTACTTC.

This chain connects TRBV5-8 to TRBJ1-1; D uncertain. This CDR3 is built from 12 residues. Looked up from germline, CDR1 is SGHTS and CDR2 is YDEGEE. V was shortened by 3 bases and J by 3 bases, with 6 bases between the two germline ends. The CDR3 DNA is TGTGCCAGCAGCTGGTCGGACACTGAAGCTTTCTTT. It codes for CASSWSDTEAFF.

The chain couples TRBV7-8 to TRBJ1-6, with unresolved D. The length of the CDR3 is 16 residues. Trimming removed 4 bases from V and 0 bases from J, with 10 bases in between. The germline V gene encodes CDR1 SGHVS and CDR2 FQNEAQ. CDR3 sequence reads: CASSSGSNSYNSPLHF. CDR3 bases: TGTGCCAGCAGCTCAGGATCCAACTCCTATAATTCACCCCTCCACTTT. Filled out from reference TRBV7-8 and TRBJ1-6, the complete variable domain reads GAGVSQSPRYKVAKRGQDVALRCDPISGHVSLFWYQQALGQGPEFLTYFQNEAQLDKSGLPSDRFFAERPEGSVSTLKIQRTQQEDSAVYLCASSSGSNSYNSPLHFGNGTRLTVT.

The gene calls are TRBV5-4 and TRBJ1-2, with D unclear. V lost 0 bases and J 2 bases, leaving 5 bases between the germline ends. The CDR3 covers 13 residues. Per the germline V gene, CDR1 is SGHNT and CDR2 is YYREEE (reference sequence). CDR3 nucleotide sequence: TGTGCCAGCAGCTTGGACATCAACTATGGCTACACCTTC. Translating gives CASSLDINYGYTF.

V usage is TRBV7-2 and J usage is TRBJ2-5; 7 bases map to TRBD1. The ends lost 5 bases at V and 5 bases at J; junction bases unmatched: 8. From germline, CDR1 is SGHTA and CDR2 FQGNSA. The CDR3 extends over 14 amino acids. The CDR3 sequence is CASSHGQVGETQYF. The CDR3, as DNA: TGTGCCAGCAGCCACGGACAGGTCGGGGAGACCCAGTACTTC. The complete variable domain, with remaining parts taken from reference TRBV7-2 and TRBJ2-5, reads GAGVSQSPSNKVTEKGKDVELRCDPISGHTALYWYRQSLGQGLEFLIYFQGNSAPDKSGLPSDRFSAERTGGSVSTLTIQRTQQEDSAVYLCASSHGQVGETQYFGPGTRLLVL.

The V and J genes are TRBV11-2 and TRBJ1-2; perhaps TRBD1 as D (6 bases). This CDR3 region has 13 residues. Per germline, CDR1 SGHAT and CDR2 FQNNGV. V gave up 6 bases and J gave up 4 bases, with 12 bases separating them. CDR3 DNA: TGTGCCAGCAGTGACAGGTTACCCTATGGCTACACCTTC. It encodes CASSDRLPYGYTF.

The chain is built from TRBV4-1 and TRBJ1-1; D is undetermined. The CDR3 extends over 15 amino acids. Trimming pared 0 bases from V and 2 bases from J, leaving 10 bases between. Germline V CDR1 and CDR2: MGHRA, YSYEKL. The DNA for the CDR3 is TGCGCCAGCAGCCAAGAGCCGGGGTTTAACACTGAAGCTTTCTTT. This codes for CASSQEPGFNTEAFF.

The chain recombines TRBV30 with TRBJ2-7, with TRBD1 identical over 7 bases. Per the germline V gene, CDR1 is GTSNPN and CDR2 is SVGIG (reference sequence). V shed 7 bases and J 4 bases; nucleotides not matched to a gene: 13. The CDR3 runs 14 residues. The CDR3 loop is CASSEGAISYEQYF. CDR3 DNA: TGTGCCTCTTCAGAGGGGGCAATATCTTACGAGCAGTACTTC.

The V call is TRBV7-2, the J call TRBJ1-2, with 8 bases identical to TRBD1. Germline values: CDR1 SGHTA, CDR2 FQGNSA. The trim removed 6 bases at V and 2 bases at J, leaving 11 bases unmatched. The CDR3 runs to 16 residues. The CDR3 region is CASSPPGTGINYGYTF. CDR3 nucleotides: TGTGCCAGCAGTCCTCCCGGGACAGGAATAAACTATGGCTACACCTTC.

The rearrangement links TRBV3-1 (or the pseudogene TRBV3-2) to TRBJ2-1; 8 bases match TRBD2. The germline CDR1 and CDR2 sequences are LGHDT and YNNKEL (reference sequence). The CDR3 has 16 residues. The V segment lost 0 bases and the J segment 4 bases; nucleotides outside the gene matches: 5. CDR3: CASSQDGSGGYNEQFF. The CDR3 nucleotides read TGTGCCAGCAGCCAAGATGGGAGCGGGGGTTACAATGAGCAGTTCTTC.

Only one count was recorded for this clone. The chain joins TRBV19 to TRBJ1-5; 11 bases agree with TRBD1. The CDR3 covers 14 residues. V was clipped by 9 bases and J by 0 bases; unmatched bases: 1. Germline loops: CDR1 LNHDA, CDR2 SQIVND (reference sequence). The CDR3: CASGQGASNQPQHF. Written as DNA, the CDR3 is TGTGCCAGCGGACAGGGGGCTAGCAATCAGCCCCAGCATTTT.

DNA of the CDR3: TGTGCCAGCAGCTTGGCTTCCGTCAGGGGGCTGGGGCAGCCCCAGCATTTT. Protein product: CASSLASVRGLGQPQHF. The chain joins TRBV5-6 to TRBJ1-5; 8 nucleotides agree with TRBD1. The junction had 12 bases not matched to a gene; V was cut back by 0 bases and J by 7 bases. The CDR3 is made up of 17 amino acids. CDR1 and CDR2 (germline): SGHDT, YYEEEE.

The CDR3 bases are TGTGCCAGCAGCCAAGCCCGGTCGAACACCGGGGAGCTGTTTTTT. This encodes CASSQARSNTGELFF. V gene TRBV4-2 combines with J gene TRBJ2-2; no reliable D call. Germline lookup yields CDR1 LGHNA and CDR2 YNFKEQ. The length of the CDR3 is 15 residues. With 1 base removed from V and 0 bases from J, the gap between germline ends came to 6 bases.

The rearrangement joins TRBV6-2 or TRBV6-3 to TRBJ2-7, with D unclear. CDR1 is MNHEY, CDR2 SVGEGT, per germline. The CDR3 covers 12 residues. V was clipped by 2 bases and J by 3 bases, with 5 bases between them. The CDR3 sequence: CASSYNIYEQYF. The CDR3 DNA sequence: TGTGCCAGCAGTTACAATATCTACGAGCAGTACTTC.

This clone was detected once. V usage is TRBV11-2 and J usage is TRBJ2-5; a possible D gene is TRBD2 (7 bases). Trimming cost V 7 bases and J 4 bases, with 19 bases left between them. Germline V CDR1 and CDR2: SGHAT, FQNNGV. The CDR3 contains 15 residues. The CDR3 DNA reads TGTGCCAGCACCTTCTTCGGGGGGCAAGGAGAGACCCAGTACTTC. Protein sequence: CASTFFGGQGETQYF.

This clone showed up just once. The J gene is TRBJ2-3, the V gene TRBV10-1; D gene unclear. Looked up from germline, CDR1 is WNHNN and CDR2 is SYGVQD (reference sequence). Between the trimmed V and J ends, which lost 0 bases and 0 bases, there was a span of 13 bases. The CDR3 has 17 amino acids. The CDR3 DNA is TGCGCCAGCAGTGAGTCAGAAAAGGCGGCTAGCACAGATACGCAGTATTTT. It yields the protein CASSESEKAASTDTQYF.

V gene TRBV29-1 combines with J gene TRBJ1-1, with a possible D match to TRBD1 (5 bases). The CDR3 consists of 13 residues. V was shortened by 8 bases and J by 6 bases, with 19 bases between the two germline ends. The germline V gene has CDR1 SQVTM and CDR2 ANQGSEA. The CDR3 spells CSFLTGQGAEAFF. The CDR3 DNA follows: TGCAGCTTCCTTACGGGTCAGGGCGCTGAAGCTTTCTTT.

A note on this clone: The same CDR3 arises from other DNA sequences in this sample as well. This chain uses TRBV12-3 or TRBV12-4 with TRBJ2-7; perhaps TRBD2 as D (5 bases). CDR3 length: 13 amino acids. The ends were cut back, 6 bases at V and 3 bases at J, with 12 bases in the middle. CDR3 sequence reads: CASSPGSFYEQYF. The CDR3 coding sequence is TGTGCCAGCAGCCCGGGGAGCTTCTACGAGCAGTACTTC.

The rearrangement uses TRBV10-3 and TRBJ2-7; 8 positions match TRBD1. The germline V gene encodes CDR1 ENHRY and CDR2 SYGVKD. The CDR3 sequence is 13 residues long. V shed 8 bases and J 6 bases; nucleotides not matched to a gene: 9. The CDR3 spells CAIGDRQEGEQYF. The CDR3 nucleotides are TGTGCCATCGGGGACAGGCAAGAGGGCGAGCAGTACTTC.

This clone was counted a single time. The genes are TRBV7-9 and TRBJ1-1, with a possible D match to TRBD1 (5 bases). V lost 5 bases and J lost 5, with 12 bases in between. Germline assignment: CDR1 SEHNR and CDR2 FQNEAQ (reference sequence). The CDR3 has 13 residues. The CDR3 loop is CASSRFKGTEAFF. In DNA, the CDR3 is TGTGCCAGCAGCAGGTTTAAGGGGACTGAAGCTTTCTTT.

This chain joins TRBV27 and TRBJ2-5, with 8 bases aligning to TRBD2. The junction had 6 bases not matched to a gene; V was cut back by 5 bases and J by 1 base. Germline CDR1 MNHEY, CDR2 SMNVEV (reference sequence). This CDR3 contains 15 residues. CDR3 coding DNA: TGTGCCAGCAGTGCCGGGACTAGGTTCCAAGAGACCCAGTACTTC. Translation: CASSAGTRFQETQYF.

This sequence joins TRBV18 and TRBJ2-1; 16 nucleotides match TRBD2. J was trimmed by 10 bases and V by 5 bases; bases with no gene match: 8. Per the germline V gene, CDR1 is KGHSH and CDR2 is LQKENI. This CDR3 is built from 16 residues. The CDR3 DNA follows: TGTGCCAGCTCATCCGGGACTAGCGGGGGGGCCCGAGAGCAGTTCTTC. Its protein is CASSSGTSGGAREQFF.

V and J are TRBV28 and TRBJ2-3, with 7 bases that match TRBD1. V was clipped by 5 bases and J by 1 base; unmatched bases: 3. The CDR3 has 14 residues. Germline values: CDR1 MDHEN, CDR2 SYDVKM. The CDR3 nucleotides are TGTGCCAGCAGTCTCACAGGGGGCACAGATACGCAGTATTTT. Amino acids: CASSLTGGTDTQYF. The variable domain in full, completed from reference TRBV28 and TRBJ2-3, reads DVKVTQSSRYLVKRTGEKVFLECVQDMDHENMFWYRQDPGLGLRLIYFSYDVKMKEKGDIPEGYSVSREKKERFSLILESASTNQTSMYLCASSLTGGTDTQYFGPGTRLTVL.

The chain is built from TRBV5-1 and TRBJ2-3; a possible D gene is TRBD1 (5 bases). Per the germline V gene, CDR1 is SGHRS and CDR2 is YFSETQ. This CDR3 contains 13 residues. Deletions cut 0 bases from V and 5 bases from J, with 7 bases between. This chain's CDR3 is CASSLEGRDTQYF. For the CDR3, the DNA is TGCGCCAGCAGCTTGGAGGGGCGAGATACGCAGTATTTT.

As for this clone: Within the sample, other DNA sequences also encode this same CDR3. This chain connects TRBV6-5 to TRBJ2-7, with 7 bases matching TRBD1. The CDR3 is 15 amino acids. The V segment lost 2 bases and the J segment 0 bases; nucleotides outside the gene matches: 4. Germline V gives CDR1 MNHEY, CDR2 SVGAGI. The CDR3 spells CASSYGRQGSYEQYF. The CDR3 DNA is TGTGCCAGCAGTTACGGCCGACAGGGCTCCTACGAGCAGTACTTC.